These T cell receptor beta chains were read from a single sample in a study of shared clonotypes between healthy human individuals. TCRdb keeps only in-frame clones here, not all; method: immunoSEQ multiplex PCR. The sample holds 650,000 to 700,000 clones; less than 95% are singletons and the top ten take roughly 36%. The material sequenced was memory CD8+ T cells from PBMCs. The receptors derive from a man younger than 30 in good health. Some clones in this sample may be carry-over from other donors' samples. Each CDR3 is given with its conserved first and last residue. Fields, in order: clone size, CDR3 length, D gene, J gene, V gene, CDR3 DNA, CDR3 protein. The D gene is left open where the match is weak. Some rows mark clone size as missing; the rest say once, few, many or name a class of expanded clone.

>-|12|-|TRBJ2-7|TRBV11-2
TGTGCCAGCAGCCACACTAGTAACGAGCAGTACTTC
CASSHTSNEQYF
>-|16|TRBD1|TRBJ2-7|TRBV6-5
TGTGCCAGCAGTTTCCTGTCAGGGGGCAAACCCTACGAGCAGTACTTC
CASSFLSGGKPYEQYF
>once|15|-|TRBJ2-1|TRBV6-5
TGTGCCAGCTCTAGTGGAAGACGCTACTACAATGAGCAGTTCTTC
CASSSGRRYYNEQFF
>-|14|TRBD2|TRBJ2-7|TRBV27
TGTGCCAGCAGTTGGGGGACTAGCGGGAACGAGCAGTACTTC
CASSWGTSGNEQYF
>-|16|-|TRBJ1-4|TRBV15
TGTGCCACCAGCAGAGATCTCGCACAATTTCAGGAAAAACTGTTTTTT
CATSRDLAQFQEKLFF
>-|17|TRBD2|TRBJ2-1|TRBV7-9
TGTGCCAGCAGCGACAGACTAGCTGGTCCGTCGTACAATGAGCAGTTCTTC
CASSDRLAGPSYNEQFF
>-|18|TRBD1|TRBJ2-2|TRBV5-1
TGCGCCAGCAGCTTCGGCCGCTGGCAGGGGGTTATGACCGGGGAGCTGTTTTTT
CASSFGRWQGVMTGELFF
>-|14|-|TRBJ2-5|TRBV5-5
TGTGCCAGCAGCTTGAGGCAGAACCAAGAGACCCAGTACTTC
CASSLRQNQETQYF
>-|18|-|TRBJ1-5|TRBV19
TGTGCCAGTAGTATGGCTCCTGGTCTTCTGTATAGCAATCAGCCCCAGCATTTT
CASSMAPGLLYSNQPQHF
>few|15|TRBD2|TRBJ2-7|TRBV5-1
TGCGCCAGCAGCTTGCGAGCGGGAGTATTATACGAGCAGTACTTC
CASSLRAGVLYEQYF